The entry below describes one T cell receptor beta chain. It lacks a known antigen. No qualities accompany the bases; no much larger clone lies one base away. Collaborating institutions collected whole blood in K2EDTA tubes following their own protocols. For TCRbeta analysis, collaborators shipped samples in one of three forms: frozen whole blood, isolated PBMCs, or DNA extracted from either of those sample types. The data are from a study of blood T cell repertoires in COVID-19 (dated by TCRdb to 2020 to 2021). About the study as a whole: Samples covering the acute and convalescent phases of COVID-19 were provided by collaborators in the United States, Italy and Spain. The material from the prospective study consisted of cDNA or gDNA derived from T cells, B-cell-depleted T cells, or PBMCs. Subjects who had been exposed to COVID-19, were actively infected with it, or had recovered from it provided the deeply sampled blood TCRbeta repertoires that made up the dataset. The repertoires were released in a freely available public database meant as a resource for research on the immune response to SARS-CoV-2. The samples were drawn from two sources: the first 160 participants of the ongoing ImmuneRACE study, and some 1,300 subjects contributed by 6 global collaborators. Sample metadata almost always included a de-identified subject ID, COVID-19 status, age in years and sex. Where available, HLA class I and class II types were taken from metadata supplied by the sample provider and were not determined by assay-based typing. Findings and caveats that apply to the study as a whole: The amount of clinical and demographic metadata varied by source and participant and was provided uncurated.

The junction carries 7 bases between V and J, which are trimmed by 0 bases and 5 bases respectively. The CDR3 holds 12 amino acids from the cysteine to the phenylalanine. The read is trimmed to its CDR3 DNA, 36 bases read in frame from base 1. CDR1 and CDR2, looked up from the germline V gene, are SQVTM and ANQGSEA. TCRbeta CDR3 regions were amplified from genomic DNA by means of the immunoSEQ Assay, a bias-controlled multiplex PCR. For the original study's pipeline: Within the assay, amplification of reference gene primers was used to estimate how many nucleated cells each sample contained. To quantify the absolute abundance of each unique TCRbeta CDR3 rearrangement, sequence reads were collapsed and filtered. For each sample, productive Simpson clonality was calculated by taking the square root of Simpson's diversity index across productive rearrangements. In its TCRdb copy, this immuneACCESS table keeps in-frame sequences only and misses some clones. Where compared with another copy, unresolved V genes explain less than half of these, and the others have no known cause. V, J and clone size are those of that table, while D and trimming were read from the DNA. This sample is represented by 98,000 or so clones; around 83% of them were singletons. The ten largest clones capture approximately 3.3% of the sample.

The chain was built from TRBV29-1 and TRBJ2-5; the D gene remains uncertain. The receptor was isolated from a woman aged 80 or over with active or convalescent COVID-19. Sequenced material: peripheral blood. The nucleotide sequence reads TGCAGCGTTGAAGACCTGAGGGAGACCCAGTACTTC. Its protein is CSVEDLRETQYF.